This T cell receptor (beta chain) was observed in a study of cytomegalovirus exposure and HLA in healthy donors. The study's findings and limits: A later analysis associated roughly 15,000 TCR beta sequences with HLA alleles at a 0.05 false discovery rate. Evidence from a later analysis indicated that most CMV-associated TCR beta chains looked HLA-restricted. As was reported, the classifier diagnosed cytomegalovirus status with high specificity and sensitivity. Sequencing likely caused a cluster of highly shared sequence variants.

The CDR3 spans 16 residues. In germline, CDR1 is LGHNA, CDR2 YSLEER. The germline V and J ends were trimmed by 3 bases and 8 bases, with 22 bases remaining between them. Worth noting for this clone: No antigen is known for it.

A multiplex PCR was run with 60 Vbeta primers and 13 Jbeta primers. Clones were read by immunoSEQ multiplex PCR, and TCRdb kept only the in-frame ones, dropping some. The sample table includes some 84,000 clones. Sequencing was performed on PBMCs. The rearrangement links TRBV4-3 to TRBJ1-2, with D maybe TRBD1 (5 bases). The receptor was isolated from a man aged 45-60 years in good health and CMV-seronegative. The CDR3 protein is CASSHPDQGLSRGYTF. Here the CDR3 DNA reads TGCGCCAGCAGCCATCCAGACCAGGGTTTATCTAGGGGCTACACCTTC.